The next 9 T cell receptor beta chains were all read from a single sample in a study of T cell responses to AZD1222 COVID-19 vaccine. Method: immunoSEQ multiplex PCR; TCRdb's copy keeps in-frame clones and lacks some. The table lists some 130,000 clones, around 86% of them singletons, with roughly 6.5% in the top ten. The source material was peripheral blood, sampled on day 0 of AZD1222 vaccination. These receptor sequences come from an adult in good health.

V is TRBV11-2 and J is TRBJ1-6; the D is unclear. Germline loops: CDR1 SGHAT, CDR2 FQNNGV. The CDR3 spans 15 residues. V lost 5 bases and J lost 8, with 16 bases in between. This CDR3 reads CASSADWSRYSPLHF. CDR3 nucleotides: TGTGCCAGCAGCGCCGACTGGAGTCGGTATTCACCCCTCCACTTT.

V is TRBV28 and J is TRBJ2-1; 7 nucleotides match TRBD2. The V gene's germline CDR1 is MDHEN and CDR2 SYDVKM. V dropped 6 bases and J dropped 12; count of bases not matched to a gene: 11. The CDR3 covers 13 residues. This CDR3 is CASSFLRSGGQFF. Written as DNA, the CDR3 is TGTGCCAGCAGCTTCCTCAGGTCGGGGGGGCAGTTCTTC.

The chain joins TRBV5-6 to TRBJ1-2; no definite D call. CDR1 is SGHDT, CDR2 YYEEEE, per germline. The CDR3 loop spans 15 amino acids. V was clipped by 0 bases and J by 4 bases, with 13 bases between them. This chain's CDR3 is CASSLVTGGFYGYTF. The CDR3 DNA is TGTGCCAGCAGCTTGGTGACGGGTGGATTCTATGGCTACACCTTC.

The rearrangement uses TRBV12-5 and TRBJ1-6; 8 bases are shared with TRBD1. Germline CDR1 is LGHNT and CDR2 is FRNRAP. The CDR3 runs to 18 residues. V was pared by 1 base and J by 6 bases, with 11 bases of the junction left unmatched. CDR3: CASGLDSGTGLFNSPLHF. The CDR3 DNA is TGTGCTAGTGGTTTGGACAGCGGGACAGGATTGTTTAATTCACCCCTCCACTTT.

V usage is TRBV30 and J usage is TRBJ1-1, with D possibly being TRBD1 (5 bases). The CDR3 is made up of 13 amino acids. CDR1 is GTSNPN and CDR2 is SVGIG in the germline V gene (reference sequence). Deletions cut 4 bases from V and 4 bases from J, with 13 bases between. The CDR3 sequence: CAWTVLGGTEAFF. CDR3 DNA: TGTGCCTGGACGGTGCTTGGGGGCACTGAAGCTTTCTTT.

The chain links TRBV6-4 to TRBJ1-1, with D uncertain. The CDR3 consists of 16 residues. Trimming left V 7 bases short and J 1 base short, with 19 bases between. Germline lookup yields CDR1 MRHNA and CDR2 SNTAGT. The CDR3 DNA reads as TGTGCCAGCAAGGTCGAATTTCACAGAAGGAACACTGAAGCTTTCTTT. It specifies CASKVEFHRRNTEAFF.

This clone was seen a handful of times. The chain employs TRBV9 and TRBJ1-3; tentatively, D is TRBD1 (6 bases). CDR1 SGDLS and CDR2 YYNGEE come from the germline V gene. The CDR3 loop spans 15 amino acids. The V and J ends lost 2 bases and 0 bases respectively, with 9 bases between them. The CDR3 sequence: CASSVDRHSGNTIYF. As DNA, the CDR3 is TGTGCCAGCAGCGTGGACAGACACTCTGGAAACACCATATATTTT.

This clone was counted between two and nine times. The chain joins TRBV6-5 to TRBJ1-2, with D possibly being TRBD1 (6 bases). This CDR3 region has 13 residues. Between the trimmed V and J ends, which lost 6 bases and 4 bases, there was a span of 12 bases. The germline V gene has CDR1 MNHEY and CDR2 SVGAGI. The CDR3 sequence is CASSPDSFYGYTF. Here the CDR3 DNA reads TGTGCCAGCAGCCCGGACAGCTTCTATGGCTACACCTTC.

J is TRBJ2-1 and V is TRBV27; D may be TRBD2 (7 bases). The V end lost 8 bases, the J end lost 2 bases, and 16 bases lay between the germline ends. This CDR3 comprises 15 residues. CDR1 and CDR2 from the germline V gene are MNHEY and SMNVEV (reference sequence). The chain's CDR3 is CASAEGEGAYNEQFF. CDR3 coding DNA: TGTGCCAGCGCTGAGGGGGAGGGGGCCTACAATGAGCAGTTCTTC.